Sequencing of this TCR beta chain was carried out in a study of T cell responses to AZD1222 COVID-19 vaccine. Study-wide findings and caveats: A mostly white British donor set with more females was recruited, and clonal diversity was possibly underestimated.

Produced via immunoSEQ multiplex PCR; TCRdb's table is partial and in-frame only. The table has about 150,000 clones, about 85% seen once. CDR1 is MNHEY and CDR2 is SMNVEV in the germline V gene (reference sequence). V shed 4 bases and J shed 4 bases, with 13 bases lying between them. This CDR3 comprises 15 residues. In the case of this clone: The antigen is not known.

Specimen: peripheral blood, collected on day 0 of AZD1222 vaccination. The chain recombines TRBV27 with TRBJ2-2; D perhaps matches TRBD2 (7 bases). The TCR originated in an adult in good health. The CDR3 here is CASSWGGPGTGELFF. The CDR3 DNA sequence: TGTGCCAGCAGTTGGGGGGGGCCGGGCACCGGGGAGCTGTTTTTT.